The TCR beta chain under discussion was sequenced for a study of cytotoxic CD8 clonotypes in ibrutinib-treated CLL (dated by TCRdb to 2020 to 2022). Notes on the research overall: The cohort included around 15 treatment-naive and roughly ten relapsed/refractory patients; under 18 were IGHV unmutated. Partial responses were observed in about 24 patients and complete responses in 2; after a median follow-up of roughly 72 months, remission was maintained in some 14 patients and progression was observed in approximately 12. Samples at response were collected after a median of approximately twelve months of treatment, with a range of roughly 6 to 36 months. On average, each sample yielded around 250,000 productive templates and around 98,000 productive rearrangements. Of the roughly 90 people in the trial, around 25 had longitudinal samples available. Cryopreserved peripheral blood mononuclear cells were obtained before treatment, at response, and at either sustained remission or disease progression. Every sample from remission and from progressive disease was obtained while the patients were still on ibrutinib. Paper-wide results and their limitations: Public clonotypes were rare and either shrank or stayed stable during treatment, and the rise in clonality at ibrutinib response reflected expansion of private clonotypes. Sampling times were not matched between sustained-remission and progressing patients, and lymph node repertoires were not studied. Baseline clonality was found to be higher than that of age-matched healthy donors and was strongly correlated with circulating CD8+ T-cell counts. At ibrutinib response clonality went up, during sustained remission it held steady, and at progression it dropped back toward baseline.

Based on the germline V gene, the CDR1 and CDR2 sequences are SGHAT and FQNNGV. Trimming removed 6 bases from V and 8 bases from J; the gene matches leave 9 bases unexplained. There are 15 amino acids in the CDR3, from cysteine to phenylalanine inclusive. This entry keeps only the CDR3 DNA: 45 bases, framed from base 1. Per the publication, the time point label means: progressive disease on ibrutinib. For TCR beta library preparation, roughly 2.2 micrograms of genomic DNA were isolated from cryopreserved PBMCs. Longitudinal blood samples from CLL patients on ibrutinib monotherapy were analyzed using high-throughput TCR beta sequencing. Patients were enrolled in a phase 2 open-label single-center ibrutinib monotherapy trial. A MiSeq instrument was used for deep resolution sequencing, which targeted depths ranging from 1 in 1 million up to 1 in 200,000 T cells, with coverage averaging 10x for each clonotype. TCR beta libraries were generated with the immunoSEQ hsTCRB Kit. In the source study's methods: ImmunoSEQ Data Assistant and ImmunoSEQ Analyzer were used for data analysis, and V, D and J genes were assigned according to IMGT definitions. Clonality, with values ranging from 0 to 1, was calculated as one minus the normalized Shannon entropy of productive rearrangement frequencies. Only overrepresented clonotypes making up at least 0.05% of each patient's repertoire were included in the public clonotype analysis. Roughly 13 repertoires from age-matched healthy donors, obtained from immuneACCESS, served as clonality controls. TCRdb mirrors the immuneACCESS table, restricted to in-frame sequences. Some clones are absent from its copies; in checked studies, under half trace to an unresolved V gene, and the reason for the others is unknown. V and J calls and clone size follow that table, whereas D and trimming were derived from the DNA. The sample yields 250,000 to 350,000 clones; approximately 76% were counted once. About 5% of the sample rests with the top ten.

About this clone itself: Its antigen is not yet known. Per-nucleotide qualities are absent, and no much larger clonotype sits a single base away.

The sequence joins TRBV11-2 to TRBJ2-2; TRBD1 fits 10 bases in the junction. This sample comprised PBMCs, obtained at disease progression, from a patient treated with ibrutinib. This TCR was sampled from a human donor with chronic lymphocytic leukemia. The sequenced DNA is TGTGCCAGCAGAAGACCGGGACAGGGGCCGGGGGAGCTGTTTTTT. It codes for CASRRPGQGPGELFF.